This T cell receptor (beta chain) was sequenced for a study of T cell changes during pregnancy in multiple sclerosis (dated by TCRdb to the late 2010s). Context from the whole study: In women with multiple sclerosis, the researchers looked at how the T cell repertoire shifted as pregnancy progressed.

Preparation of the library involved the immunoSEQ multiplex PCR assay. This immuneACCESS table, as held by TCRdb, lists in-frame sequences with V and J called but not all clones. Of the missing ones, under half trace to an unresolved V gene in checked studies; the others have no known cause. Within this sample are roughly 120,000 clones, with about 90% of them counted one time only. The ten largest clones capture 1.5% of the sample. As for this clone: No cognate antigen has been identified for it. Per-base quality was not reported, and no clone a single base away is much larger than it.

Per the germline V gene, SGHDT is the CDR1 and YYEEEE is the CDR2. Measured from the cysteine to the phenylalanine, the CDR3 is 15 residues long. The retained sequence is limited to the CDR3, 45 bases, with the frame set at the first base. V and J are trimmed by 0 bases and 3 bases, and the gene matches miss 3 bases of the junction. This chain is built from TRBV5-6 and TRBJ2-3; a stretch of 8 junction bases matches TRBD2. The sequencing used peripheral blood, collected in the third trimester of pregnancy. This clonotype was obtained from a female donor with multiple sclerosis, enrolled in a pregnancy study. The CDR3 is CASSLASGSTDTQYF. Read as DNA, the sequence is TGTGCCAGCAGCTTGGCGAGCGGGAGTACAGATACGCAGTATTTT.